The rows below give T cell receptor beta chains drawn from one sample of a study of blood T cell repertoires in COVID-19. Repertoires were generated with immunoSEQ multiplex PCR, while TCRdb's copy carries only in-frame clones and drops some. The sample has 75,000 to 100,000 clones; approximately 84% are singletons. The specimen sequenced was peripheral blood. These receptor sequences come from a woman at least 80 years old with acute or convalescent COVID-19. Both conserved end residues are part of each CDR3. A D gene is named only where the DNA matches it firmly. Expanded clones are given a class, and other clones once, few, many or no size at all.

J: TRBJ2-4
V: TRBV12-3/TRBV12-4
size: .
D: .
CDR3: CASSRQAQNIQYF
DNA: TGTGCCAGCAGCCGACAGGCACAAAACATTCAGTACTTC

J: TRBJ2-1
V: TRBV19
size: .
D: TRBD2
CDR3: CASSTSPLGVAGNNEQFF
DNA: TGTGCCAGTAGTACCTCCCCATTAGGGGTAGCGGGCAACAATGAGCAGTTCTTC

J: TRBJ2-1
V: TRBV9
size: .
D: TRBD2
CDR3: CASGTSGLANEQFF
DNA: TGTGCCAGCGGAACCTCGGGACTAGCAAATGAGCAGTTCTTC

J: TRBJ1-1
V: TRBV4-2
size: few
D: .
CDR3: CASSQATRWGGNTEAFF
DNA: TGTGCCAGCAGCCAAGCAACAAGGTGGGGGGGGAACACTGAAGCTTTCTTT

J: TRBJ2-1
V: TRBV19
size: .
D: TRBD1
CDR3: CASSMGQGASNEQFF
DNA: TGTGCCAGTAGTATGGGGCAGGGGGCAAGCAATGAGCAGTTCTTC

J: TRBJ2-5
V: TRBV11-2
size: .
D: TRBD2
CDR3: CASSQRLAGLQETQYF
DNA: TGTGCCAGCAGTCAAAGACTAGCGGGCCTACAAGAGACCCAGTACTTC

J: TRBJ2-3
V: TRBV3-1/TRBV3-2
size: .
D: TRBD2
CDR3: CASGAGADTQYF
DNA: TGTGCCAGTGGGGCGGGGGCAGATACGCAGTATTTT

J: TRBJ1-5
V: TRBV2
size: .
D: .
CDR3: CASSGRGSNQPQHF
DNA: TGTGCCAGCAGTGGCAGGGGTAGCAATCAGCCCCAGCATTTT

J: TRBJ1-2
V: TRBV24-1
size: .
D: TRBD1
CDR3: CATSTDRENGYTF
DNA: TGTGCCACCAGTACAGACAGGGAGAATGGCTACACCTTC

J: TRBJ1-5
V: TRBV4-2
size: .
D: TRBD1
CDR3: CASSHPTGTGGNQPQHF
DNA: TGTGCCAGCAGCCATCCTACCGGGACAGGGGGCAATCAGCCCCAGCATTTT

J: TRBJ2-1
V: TRBV11-3
size: .
D: TRBD1
CDR3: CASSTRQGYNEQFF
DNA: TGTGCCAGCAGCACCCGACAGGGTTACAATGAGCAGTTCTTC

J: TRBJ1-2
V: TRBV6-2/TRBV6-3
size: .
D: .
CDR3: CASSLPLLTRYGYTF
DNA: TGTGCCAGCAGCCTCCCGCTCCTTACTCGGTATGGCTACACCTTC

J: TRBJ1-6
V: TRBV9
size: .
D: .
CDR3: CASSGGPSPNSPLHF
DNA: TGTGCCAGCAGCGGGGGGCCTTCTCCCAATTCACCCCTCCACTTT

J: TRBJ2-3
V: TRBV27
size: .
D: TRBD2
CDR3: CASSPRLAGGQDTQYF
DNA: TGTGCCAGCAGTCCGAGACTAGCGGGGGGGCAAGATACGCAGTATTTT

J: TRBJ1-5
V: TRBV7-2
size: .
D: .
CDR3: CASSPNPSQEPQHF
DNA: TGTGCCAGCAGCCCCAACCCGTCTCAGGAGCCCCAGCATTTT

J: TRBJ1-6
V: TRBV6-4
size: .
D: TRBD1
CDR3: CASSDHRGSPLHF
DNA: TGTGCCAGCAGTGACCACAGGGGCTCACCCCTCCACTTT

J: TRBJ1-5
V: TRBV6-5
size: .
D: .
CDR3: CAARRQGNSNQPQHF
DNA: TGTGCAGCTCGGCGGCAGGGCAATAGCAATCAGCCCCAGCATTTT

J: TRBJ1-5
V: TRBV7-9
size: .
D: .
CDR3: CASSFGHTNQPQHF
DNA: TGTGCCAGCAGCTTCGGACATACCAATCAGCCCCAGCATTTT

J: TRBJ2-3
V: TRBV19
size: .
D: TRBD2
CDR3: CASRLTSAGTDTQYF
DNA: TGTGCCAGTAGGCTGACTAGCGCCGGCACAGATACGCAGTATTTT

J: TRBJ1-1
V: TRBV6-1
size: .
D: .
CDR3: CASSEFTIQGNTEAFF
DNA: TGTGCCAGCAGTGAATTTACCATACAGGGGAACACTGAAGCTTTCTTT

J: TRBJ1-1
V: TRBV25-1
size: .
D: .
CDR3: CASSEGGRVNTEAFF
DNA: TGTGCCAGCAGTGAAGGTGGTAGAGTAAACACTGAAGCTTTCTTT

J: TRBJ1-4
V: TRBV28
size: .
D: TRBD1
CDR3: CASSLGGQGNEKLFF
DNA: TGTGCCAGCAGTTTAGGGGGACAGGGCAATGAAAAACTGTTTTTT

J: TRBJ1-2
V: TRBV25-1
size: .
D: TRBD1
CDR3: CASSRTGVNYGYTF
DNA: TGTGCCAGCAGTCGGACAGGCGTGAATTATGGCTACACCTTC

J: TRBJ1-5
V: TRBV28
size: .
D: .
CDR3: CASSFNSAKNQPQHF
DNA: TGTGCCAGCAGTTTTAACTCCGCAAAAAATCAGCCCCAGCATTTT

J: TRBJ2-1
V: TRBV5-4
size: .
D: .
CDR3: CASSPDGAGYNEQFF
DNA: TGTGCCAGCAGCCCGGACGGGGCGGGATACAATGAGCAGTTCTTC

J: TRBJ1-2
V: TRBV6-5
size: .
D: .
CDR3: CASRLQGGNYGYTF
DNA: TGTGCCAGCAGGTTACAGGGTGGTAACTATGGCTACACCTTC

J: TRBJ2-2
V: TRBV18
size: .
D: TRBD1
CDR3: CASSPVMNRGRTGELFF
DNA: TGTGCCAGCTCACCAGTAATGAACAGGGGGCGCACCGGGGAGCTGTTTTTT

J: TRBJ1-1
V: TRBV11-2
size: .
D: TRBD1
CDR3: CASSLDRATEAFF
DNA: TGTGCCAGCAGCCTGGACAGGGCCACTGAAGCTTTCTTT

J: TRBJ1-1
V: TRBV28
size: .
D: .
CDR3: CASRSVNTEAFF
DNA: TGTGCCAGCAGATCAGTGAACACTGAAGCTTTCTTT

J: TRBJ2-5
V: TRBV6-6
size: .
D: TRBD1
CDR3: CASSDTGTGQETQYF
DNA: TGTGCCAGCAGCGATACCGGGACAGGGCAAGAGACCCAGTACTTC

J: TRBJ1-4
V: TRBV12-2
size: .
D: .
CDR3: CASRLDRAWEKLFF
DNA: TGTGCAAGTCGCTTAGACAGGGCTTGGGAAAAACTGTTTTTT

J: TRBJ2-7
V: TRBV6-5
size: .
D: .
CDR3: CASSYGPGAYEQYF
DNA: TGTGCCAGCAGTTACGGCCCGGGGGCCTACGAGCAGTACTTC

J: TRBJ2-4
V: TRBV27
size: .
D: .
CDR3: CASSSGGLGKRGAKNIQYF
DNA: TGTGCCAGCAGTTCAGGGGGACTAGGGAAAAGGGGTGCCAAAAACATTCAGTACTTC

J: TRBJ2-4
V: TRBV5-3
size: .
D: TRBD1
CDR3: CARSEQGERRAKNIQYF
DNA: TGTGCCAGAAGCGAACAGGGGGAAAGAAGAGCCAAAAACATTCAGTACTTC

J: TRBJ1-1
V: TRBV5-1
size: .
D: .
CDR3: CASSISFNTEAFF
DNA: TGCGCCAGCAGCATTAGTTTTAACACTGAAGCTTTCTTT

J: TRBJ2-2
V: TRBV11-2
size: .
D: .
CDR3: CASSVQGIYTGELFF
DNA: TGTGCCAGCAGCGTACAGGGTATATACACCGGGGAGCTGTTTTTT

J: TRBJ1-5
V: TRBV6-5
size: .
D: .
CDR3: CASNGLGEGQPQHF
DNA: TGTGCCAGCAACGGCCTTGGGGAGGGACAGCCCCAGCATTTT

J: TRBJ1-5
V: TRBV30
size: .
D: .
CDR3: CAWSARVNQPQHF
DNA: TGTGCCTGGAGCGCCAGGGTCAATCAGCCCCAGCATTTT

J: TRBJ2-5
V: TRBV7-3
size: .
D: .
CDR3: CASSSIPTQVPPETQYF
DNA: TGTGCCAGCAGCTCCATTCCTACACAGGTCCCCCCAGAGACCCAGTACTTC

J: TRBJ1-5
V: TRBV2
size: once
D: .
CDR3: CASSEVRGNNQPQHF
DNA: TGTGCCAGCAGTGAAGTACGGGGGAACAATCAGCCCCAGCATTTT

J: TRBJ1-2
V: TRBV7-9
size: .
D: TRBD1
CDR3: CASSRTQGNYGYTF
DNA: TGTGCCAGCAGCCGGACACAGGGGAACTATGGCTACACCTTC

J: TRBJ1-2
V: TRBV7-9
size: many
D: .
CDR3: CASSLEDSYGYTF
DNA: TGTGCCAGCAGCTTAGAGGACAGCTATGGCTACACCTTC

J: TRBJ1-1
V: TRBV19
size: .
D: .
CDR3: CASSPRGVNTEAFF
DNA: TGTGCCAGTAGCCCCCGGGGGGTGAACACTGAAGCTTTCTTT

J: TRBJ1-2
V: TRBV6-5
size: .
D: TRBD1
CDR3: CASSLGRNRGDGYTF
DNA: TGTGCCAGCAGCCTGGGTCGGAACAGGGGGGATGGCTACACCTTC

J: TRBJ1-1
V: TRBV5-8
size: .
D: .
CDR3: CASSLGSYMNTEAFF
DNA: TGTGCCAGCAGCTTGGGGAGTTACATGAACACTGAAGCTTTCTTT

J: TRBJ1-6
V: TRBV5-5
size: .
D: .
CDR3: CASSLAYGANSPLHF
DNA: TGTGCCAGCAGCTTAGCCTATGGAGCCAATTCACCCCTCCACTTT

J: TRBJ2-7
V: TRBV5-1
size: .
D: .
CDR3: CASSSGSQDEQYF
DNA: TGCGCCAGCAGCTCCGGATCCCAGGACGAGCAGTACTTC

J: TRBJ1-1
V: TRBV12-3/TRBV12-4
size: .
D: .
CDR3: CASSFEAQAFF
DNA: TGTGCCAGCAGTTTCGAGGCGCAAGCTTTCTTT

J: TRBJ2-7
V: TRBV4-2
size: .
D: .
CDR3: CASSQPGGTPYEQYF
DNA: TGTGCCAGCAGCCAACCAGGGGGGACACCCTACGAGCAGTACTTC

J: TRBJ1-4
V: TRBV4-1
size: .
D: TRBD1
CDR3: CASSNTGEVFEKLFF
DNA: TGCGCCAGCAGCAACACAGGGGAGGTTTTTGAAAAACTGTTTTTT

J: TRBJ1-6
V: TRBV15
size: .
D: .
CDR3: CATSREDSSYNSPLHF
DNA: TGTGCCACCAGCAGAGAGGACAGCTCCTATAATTCACCCCTCCACTTT

J: TRBJ1-2
V: TRBV24-1
size: .
D: .
CDR3: CATSTGQGYTF
DNA: TGTGCCACCAGTACCGGACAGGGCTACACCTTC

J: TRBJ1-1
V: TRBV18
size: .
D: .
CDR3: CASSPEQMNTEAFF
DNA: TGTGCCAGCTCACCGGAACAGATGAACACTGAAGCTTTCTTT

J: TRBJ1-2
V: TRBV2
size: .
D: .
CDR3: CASTTGSYYGYTF
DNA: TGTGCCAGCACTACAGGGTCTTACTATGGCTACACCTTC

J: TRBJ2-3
V: TRBV2
size: .
D: TRBD2
CDR3: CASSGSGGTPDTQYF
DNA: TGTGCCAGCAGTGGTAGCGGGGGGACGCCAGATACGCAGTATTTT